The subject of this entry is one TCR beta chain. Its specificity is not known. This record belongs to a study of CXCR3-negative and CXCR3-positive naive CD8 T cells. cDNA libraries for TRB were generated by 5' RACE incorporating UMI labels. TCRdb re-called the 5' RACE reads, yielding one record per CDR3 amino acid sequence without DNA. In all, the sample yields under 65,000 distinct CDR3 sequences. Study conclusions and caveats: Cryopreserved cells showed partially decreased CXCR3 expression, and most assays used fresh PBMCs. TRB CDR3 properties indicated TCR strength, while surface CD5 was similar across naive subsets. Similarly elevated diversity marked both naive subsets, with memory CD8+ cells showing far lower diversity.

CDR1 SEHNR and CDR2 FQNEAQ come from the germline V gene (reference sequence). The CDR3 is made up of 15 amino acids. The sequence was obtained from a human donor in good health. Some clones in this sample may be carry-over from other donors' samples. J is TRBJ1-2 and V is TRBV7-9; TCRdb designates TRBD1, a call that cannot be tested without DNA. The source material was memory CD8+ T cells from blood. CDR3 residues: CASSLTGDPNYGYTF.